This TCR beta chain was recovered during a study of blood T cell repertoires in COVID-19. About the study: Samples came from the United States, Italy and Spain, spanning acute and convalescent COVID-19.

The CDR3 is 14 residues long. CDR1 is SGHTA and CDR2 is FQGNSA in the germline V gene. V lost 1 base and J lost 5; bases outside the gene matches: 4. Method: immunoSEQ multiplex PCR; TCRdb's copy keeps in-frame clones and lacks some. The table lists about 120,000 clones, roughly 90% of them singletons. The chain uses TRBV7-2 and TRBJ2-5; 7 nucleotides match TRBD2. The source of this sequence is an older woman with COVID-19, enrolled during active disease. Sequenced input: peripheral blood. DNA of the CDR3: TGTGCCAGCAGCTTAGGGGACTACCGGGAGACCCAGTACTTC. Translating gives CASSLGDYRETQYF.